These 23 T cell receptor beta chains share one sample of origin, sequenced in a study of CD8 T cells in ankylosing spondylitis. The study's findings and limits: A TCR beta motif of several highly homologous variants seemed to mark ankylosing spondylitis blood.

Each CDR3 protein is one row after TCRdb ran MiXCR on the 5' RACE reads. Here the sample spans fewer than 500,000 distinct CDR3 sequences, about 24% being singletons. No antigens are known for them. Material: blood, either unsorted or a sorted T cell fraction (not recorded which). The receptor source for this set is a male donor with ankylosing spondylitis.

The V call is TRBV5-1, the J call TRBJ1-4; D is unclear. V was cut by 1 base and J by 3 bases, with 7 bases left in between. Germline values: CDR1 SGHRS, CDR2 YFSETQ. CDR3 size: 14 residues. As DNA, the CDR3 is TGCGCCAGCAGCTTGCCCGGGGCTAATGAAAAACTGTTTTTT. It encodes CASSLPGANEKLFF.

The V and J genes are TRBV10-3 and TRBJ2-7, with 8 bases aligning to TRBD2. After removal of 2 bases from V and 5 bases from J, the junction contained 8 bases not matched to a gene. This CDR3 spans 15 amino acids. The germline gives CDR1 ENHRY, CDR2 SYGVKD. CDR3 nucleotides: TGTGCCATCAGTGAGGATGGCGGGAGGAGTAACGAGCAGTACGTC. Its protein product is CAISEDGGRSNEQYV.

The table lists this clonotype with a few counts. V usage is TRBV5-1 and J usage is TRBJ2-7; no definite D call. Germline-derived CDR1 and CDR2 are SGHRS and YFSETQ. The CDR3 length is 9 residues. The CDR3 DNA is TGCGCCAGCAGCTTGGCCAGAGCAGTC. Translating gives CASSLARAV.

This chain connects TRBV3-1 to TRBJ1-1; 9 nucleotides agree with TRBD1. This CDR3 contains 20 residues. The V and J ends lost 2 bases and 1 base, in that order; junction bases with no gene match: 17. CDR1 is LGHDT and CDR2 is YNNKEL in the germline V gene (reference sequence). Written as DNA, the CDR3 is TGTGCCAGCAGCCAACCCACCCCGGGACAGGGTAAAAATTGGAACACTGAAGCTTTCTTT. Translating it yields CASSQPTPGQGKNWNTEAFF.

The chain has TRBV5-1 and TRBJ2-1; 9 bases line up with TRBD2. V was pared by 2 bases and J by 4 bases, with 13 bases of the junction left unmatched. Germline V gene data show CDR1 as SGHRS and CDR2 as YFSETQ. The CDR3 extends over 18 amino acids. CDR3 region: CASSFIPGTAGGYNEQFF. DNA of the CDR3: TGCGCCAGCAGCTTTATACCCGGGACGGCGGGAGGGTACAATGAGCAGTTCTTC.

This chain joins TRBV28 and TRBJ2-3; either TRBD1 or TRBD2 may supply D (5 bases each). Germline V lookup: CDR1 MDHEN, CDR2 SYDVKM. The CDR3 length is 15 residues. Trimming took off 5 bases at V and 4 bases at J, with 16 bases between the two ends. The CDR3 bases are TGTGCCAGCAGTCCTCTCTTGACGGGACCAGATACGCAGTATTTT. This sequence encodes CASSPLLTGPDTQYF.

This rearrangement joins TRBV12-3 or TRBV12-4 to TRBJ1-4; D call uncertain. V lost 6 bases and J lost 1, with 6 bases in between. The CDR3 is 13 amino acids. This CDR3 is CASRHQTNEKLFF. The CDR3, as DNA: TGTGCCAGCAGACACCAAACTAATGAAAAACTGTTTTTT.

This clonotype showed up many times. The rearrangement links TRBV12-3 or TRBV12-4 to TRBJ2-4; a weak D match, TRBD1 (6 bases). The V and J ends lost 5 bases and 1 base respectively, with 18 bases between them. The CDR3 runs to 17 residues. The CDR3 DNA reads TGTGCCAGCAGTATCCGCAGGGGAGCTAGGGCCAAAAACATTCAGTACTTC. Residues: CASSIRRGARAKNIQYF.

The CDR3 reads CASRPTDMNTEAFF. CDR3 bases: TGTGCCAGCAGACCTACTGATATGAACACTGAAGCTTTCTTT. The J gene is TRBJ1-1, the V gene TRBV2, with D hard to call. The CDR3 runs 14 residues. The germline V gene has CDR1 SNHLY and CDR2 FYNNEI. Trimming removed 6 bases at V and 0 bases at J, with 11 bases between.

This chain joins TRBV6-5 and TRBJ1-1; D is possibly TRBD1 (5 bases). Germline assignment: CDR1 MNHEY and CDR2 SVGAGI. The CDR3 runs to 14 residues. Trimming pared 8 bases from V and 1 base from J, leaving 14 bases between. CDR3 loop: CASVIGGGNTEAFF. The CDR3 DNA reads TGTGCCAGCGTTATCGGGGGTGGGAACACTGAAGCTTTCTTT.

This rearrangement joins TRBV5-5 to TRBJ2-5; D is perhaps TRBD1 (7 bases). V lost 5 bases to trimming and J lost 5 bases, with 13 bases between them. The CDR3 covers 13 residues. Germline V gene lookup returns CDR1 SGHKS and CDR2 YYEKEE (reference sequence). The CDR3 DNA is TGTGCCAGCAGTCAGGGGGGCTTCGAGACCCAGTACTTC. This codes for CASSQGGFETQYF.

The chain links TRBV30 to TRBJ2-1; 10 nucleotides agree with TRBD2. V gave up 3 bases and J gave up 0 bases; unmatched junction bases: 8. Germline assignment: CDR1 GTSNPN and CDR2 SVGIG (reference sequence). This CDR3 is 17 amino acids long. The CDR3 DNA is TGTGCCTGGAGGTCCCTAGCGGGAGAGCTCTCCTACAATGAGCAGTTCTTC. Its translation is CAWRSLAGELSYNEQFF. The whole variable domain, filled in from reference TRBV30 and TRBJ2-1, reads SQTIHQWPATLVQPVGSPLSLECTVEGTSNPNLYWYRQAAGRGLQLLFYSVGIGQISSEVPQNLSASRPQDRQFILSSKKLLLSDSGFYLCAWRSLAGELSYNEQFFGPGTRLTVL.

DNA for the CDR3: TGTGCCAGCACCAGGGATAGCGGGCATGACACCGGGGAGCTGTTTTTT. It encodes CASTRDSGHDTGELFF. The rearrangement joins TRBV9 to TRBJ2-2, with TRBD2 matching over 7 bases. V lost 6 bases to trimming and J lost 3 bases; unmatched junction nucleotides: 11. There are 16 residues in the CDR3. The germline gives CDR1 SGDLS, CDR2 YYNGEE.

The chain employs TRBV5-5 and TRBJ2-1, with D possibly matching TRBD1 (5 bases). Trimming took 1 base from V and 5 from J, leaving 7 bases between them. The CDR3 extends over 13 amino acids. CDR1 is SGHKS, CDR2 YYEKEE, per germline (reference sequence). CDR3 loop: CASSLIGDNEQFF. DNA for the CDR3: TGTGCCAGCAGCTTGATAGGGGACAATGAGCAGTTCTTC. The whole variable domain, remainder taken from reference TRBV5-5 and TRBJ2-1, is DAGVTQSPTHLIKTRGQQVTLRCSPISGHKSVSWYQQVLGQGPQFIFQYYEKEERGRGNFPDRFSARQFPNYSSELNVNALLLGDSALYLCASSLIGDNEQFFGPGTRLTVL.

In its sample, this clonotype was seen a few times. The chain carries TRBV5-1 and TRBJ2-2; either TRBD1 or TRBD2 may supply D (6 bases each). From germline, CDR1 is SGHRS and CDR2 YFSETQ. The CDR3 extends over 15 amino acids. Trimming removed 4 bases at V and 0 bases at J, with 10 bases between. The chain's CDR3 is CASSNRGANTGELFF. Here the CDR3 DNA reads TGCGCCAGCAGCAATAGGGGGGCGAACACCGGGGAGCTGTTTTTT.

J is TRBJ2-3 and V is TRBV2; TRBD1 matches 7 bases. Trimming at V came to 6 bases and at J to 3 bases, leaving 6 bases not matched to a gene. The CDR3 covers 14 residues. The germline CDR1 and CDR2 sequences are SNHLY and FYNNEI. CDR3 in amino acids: CASRNRGPTDTQYF. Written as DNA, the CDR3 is TGTGCCAGCAGAAACAGGGGCCCAACAGATACGCAGTATTTT.

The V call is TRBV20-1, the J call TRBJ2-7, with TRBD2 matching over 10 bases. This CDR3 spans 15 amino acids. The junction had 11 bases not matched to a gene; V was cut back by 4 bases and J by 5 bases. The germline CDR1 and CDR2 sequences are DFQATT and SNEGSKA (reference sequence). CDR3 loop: CSANIPAGGPDEQYF. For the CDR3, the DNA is TGCAGTGCTAATATTCCAGCGGGAGGGCCCGACGAGCAGTACTTC.

The CDR3 sequence: CASSWTSGRSYEQYF. CDR3 nucleotide sequence: TGCGCCAGCAGTTGGACTAGCGGGAGATCCTACGAGCAGTACTTC. J is TRBJ2-7 and V is TRBV5-1; 13 positions agree with TRBD2. The CDR3 is 15 residues long. In germline, CDR1 is SGHRS, CDR2 YFSETQ. Trimming at V came to 5 bases and at J to 1 base, leaving 3 bases not matched to a gene.

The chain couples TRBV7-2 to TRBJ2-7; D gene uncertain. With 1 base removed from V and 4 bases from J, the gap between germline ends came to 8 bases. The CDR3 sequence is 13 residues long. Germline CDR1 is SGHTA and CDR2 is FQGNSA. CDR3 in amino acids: CASSLGRLYEQYF. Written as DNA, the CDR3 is TGTGCCAGCAGCTTAGGACGGCTATACGAGCAGTACTTC. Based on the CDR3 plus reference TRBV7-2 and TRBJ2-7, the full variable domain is GAGVSQSPSNKVTEKGKDVELRCDPISGHTALYWYRQSLGQGLEFLIYFQGNSAPDKSGLPSDRFSAERTGGSVSTLTIQRTQQEDSAVYLCASSLGRLYEQYFGPGTRLTVT.

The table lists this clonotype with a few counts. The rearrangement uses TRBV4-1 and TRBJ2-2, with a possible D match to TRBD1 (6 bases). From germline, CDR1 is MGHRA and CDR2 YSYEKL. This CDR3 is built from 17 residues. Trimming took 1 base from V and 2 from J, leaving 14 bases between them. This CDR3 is CASSQGSRQANTGELFF. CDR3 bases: TGCGCCAGCAGCCAAGGCTCCCGACAGGCAAACACCGGGGAGCTGTTTTTT.

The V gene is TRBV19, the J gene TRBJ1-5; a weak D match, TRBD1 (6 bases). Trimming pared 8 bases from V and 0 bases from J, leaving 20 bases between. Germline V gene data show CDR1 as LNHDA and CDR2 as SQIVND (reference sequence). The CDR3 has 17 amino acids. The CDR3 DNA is TGTGCCAGTTCCATGAGGAGGGGGGTAGATAGCAATCAGCCCCAGCATTTT. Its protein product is CASSMRRGVDSNQPQHF.

CDR3 region: CSASLYPPTSRFYYEQYV. CDR3 nucleotide sequence: TGCAGTGCTAGCCTTTACCCCCCAACTAGCCGCTTCTACTACGAGCAGTACGTC. J is TRBJ2-7 and V is TRBV20-1; a weak D match, TRBD2 (6 bases). V was pared by 3 bases and J by 3 bases, with 27 bases between. Germline lookup yields CDR1 DFQATT and CDR2 SNEGSKA (reference sequence). The CDR3 has 18 amino acids.

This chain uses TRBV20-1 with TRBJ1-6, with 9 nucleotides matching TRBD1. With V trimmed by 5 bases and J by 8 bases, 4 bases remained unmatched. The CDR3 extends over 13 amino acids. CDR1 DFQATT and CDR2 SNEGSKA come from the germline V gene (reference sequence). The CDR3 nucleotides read TGCAGTGCTGCCGGGACAGGGTATTCACCCCTCCACTTT. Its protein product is CSAAGTGYSPLHF.